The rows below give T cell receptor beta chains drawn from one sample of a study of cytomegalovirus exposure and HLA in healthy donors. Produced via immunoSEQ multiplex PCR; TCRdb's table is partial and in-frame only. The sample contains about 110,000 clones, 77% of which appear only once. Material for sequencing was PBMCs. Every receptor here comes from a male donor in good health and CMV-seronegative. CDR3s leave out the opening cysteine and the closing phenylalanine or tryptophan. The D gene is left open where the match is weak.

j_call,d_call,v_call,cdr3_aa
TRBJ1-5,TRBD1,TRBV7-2,ASADRGGQPQH
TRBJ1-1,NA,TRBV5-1,ASSPGRVAEAF
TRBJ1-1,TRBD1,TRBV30,AWSPPTGEAF
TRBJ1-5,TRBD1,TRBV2,ASGETGVNQPQH
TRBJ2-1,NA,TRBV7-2,ASSLVGEYNEQF
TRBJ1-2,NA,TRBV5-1,ASSPTGPPNYGYT
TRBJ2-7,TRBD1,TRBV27,ASSSQTGGHSYEQY
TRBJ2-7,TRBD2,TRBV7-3,ASSPGSGSGYEQY
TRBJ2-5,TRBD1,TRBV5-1,ASSLGQGGTQY
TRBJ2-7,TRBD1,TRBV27,ASSLRDRVNGSEQY
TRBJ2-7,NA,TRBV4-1,ASSQVNWGDEQY
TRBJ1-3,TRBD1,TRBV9,ASSAQGEDTIY
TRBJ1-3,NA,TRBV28,ASKSSGNTIY
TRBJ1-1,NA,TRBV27,ASRPTGFNTEAF
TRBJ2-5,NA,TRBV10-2,ASSGVRVQRGETQY
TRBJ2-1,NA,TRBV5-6,ASSYRVASYNEQF
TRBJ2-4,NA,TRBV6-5,ASSYSTTFPENIQY
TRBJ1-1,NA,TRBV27,ASSLSAGNTEAF
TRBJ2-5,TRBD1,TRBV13,ASSLKGTGNLEETQY
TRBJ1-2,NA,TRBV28,ASSPDIYGYT
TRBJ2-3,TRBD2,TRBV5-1,ASSLASGSTDTQY
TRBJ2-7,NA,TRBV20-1,SASGGNEQY
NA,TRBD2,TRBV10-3,AISDRTSGSYEQY
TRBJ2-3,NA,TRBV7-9,ASSSAGDTDTQY
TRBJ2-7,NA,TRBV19,ASSPRGSGSYEQY
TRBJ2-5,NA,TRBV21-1,ASSAQREGQTQY
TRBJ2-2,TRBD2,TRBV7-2,ASSLALAGAGELF
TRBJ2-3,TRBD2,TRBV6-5,ASSYSLAGVADTQY
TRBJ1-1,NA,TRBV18,ASSPPAGRTEAF
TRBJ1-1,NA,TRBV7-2,ASSLESSRKAF
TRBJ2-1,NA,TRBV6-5,ASSEGGGNEQF
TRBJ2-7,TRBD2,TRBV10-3,AISEGRGDRSYEQY
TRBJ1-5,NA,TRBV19,ASSIVSGFDNQPQH
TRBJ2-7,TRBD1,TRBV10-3,AISESEGRGPRSYEQY
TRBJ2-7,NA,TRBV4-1,ASREDRNYEQY
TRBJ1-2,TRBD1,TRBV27,ASSSQGGLNYGYT
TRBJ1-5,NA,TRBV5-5,ASSLLTGNQPQH
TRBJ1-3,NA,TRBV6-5,ASIPGASGNTIY
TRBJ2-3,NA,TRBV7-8,ASSFMALSSDTQY
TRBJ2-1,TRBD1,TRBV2,ASRPGTGRNGEQF
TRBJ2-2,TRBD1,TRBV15,ATSIATGALGTGELF
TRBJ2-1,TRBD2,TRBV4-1,ASSQGLAVYNEQF
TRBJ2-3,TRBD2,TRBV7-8,ASNKRSTSGRFTDTQY
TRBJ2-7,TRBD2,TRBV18,ASSPSVGTSGTYEQY
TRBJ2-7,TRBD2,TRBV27,ASSESGRGPYEQY
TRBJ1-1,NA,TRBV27,ASSPTGWGTEAF
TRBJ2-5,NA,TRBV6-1,ASSDAEGRSVGQETQY
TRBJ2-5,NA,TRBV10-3,AIRTEVWETQY
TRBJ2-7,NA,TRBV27,ASRTRDTRYSYEQY
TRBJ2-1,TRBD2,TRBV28,ASPPGRGRLYNEQF
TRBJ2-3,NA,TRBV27,ASRSQVGLMGTDTQY
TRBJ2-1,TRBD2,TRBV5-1,ASSLVASGRGARNEQF
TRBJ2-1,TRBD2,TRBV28,ASRLPPPAGGIHEQF